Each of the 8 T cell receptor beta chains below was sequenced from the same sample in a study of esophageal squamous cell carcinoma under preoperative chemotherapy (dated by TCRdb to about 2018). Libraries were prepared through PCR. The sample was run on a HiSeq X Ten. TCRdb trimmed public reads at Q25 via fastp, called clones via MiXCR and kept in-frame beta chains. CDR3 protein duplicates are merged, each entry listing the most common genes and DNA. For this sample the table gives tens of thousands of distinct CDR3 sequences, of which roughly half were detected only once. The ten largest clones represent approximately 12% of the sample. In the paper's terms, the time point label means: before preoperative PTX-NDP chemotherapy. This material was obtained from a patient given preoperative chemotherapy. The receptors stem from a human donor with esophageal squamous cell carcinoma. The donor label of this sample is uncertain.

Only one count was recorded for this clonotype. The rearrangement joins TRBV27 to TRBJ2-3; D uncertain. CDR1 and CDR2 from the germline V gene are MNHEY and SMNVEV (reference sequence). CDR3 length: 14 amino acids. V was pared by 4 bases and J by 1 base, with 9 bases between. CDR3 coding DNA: TGTGCCAGCAGTTCGCCCCCCCGCACAGATACGCAGTATTTT. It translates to CASSSPPRTDTQYF.

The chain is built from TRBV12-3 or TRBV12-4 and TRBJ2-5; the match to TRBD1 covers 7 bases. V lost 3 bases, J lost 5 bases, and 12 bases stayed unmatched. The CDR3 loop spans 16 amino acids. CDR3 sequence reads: CASSFGAGTVGETQYF. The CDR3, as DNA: TGTGCCAGCAGTTTTGGGGCCGGGACAGTGGGGGAGACCCAGTACTTC.

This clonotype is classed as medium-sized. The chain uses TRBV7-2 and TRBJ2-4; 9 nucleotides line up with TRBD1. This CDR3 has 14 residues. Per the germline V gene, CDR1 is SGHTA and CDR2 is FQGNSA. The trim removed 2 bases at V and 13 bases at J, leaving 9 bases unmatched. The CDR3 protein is CASSLWEQGALQYF. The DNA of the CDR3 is TGTGCCAGCAGCTTATGGGAACAGGGGGCTTTGCAGTACTTC.

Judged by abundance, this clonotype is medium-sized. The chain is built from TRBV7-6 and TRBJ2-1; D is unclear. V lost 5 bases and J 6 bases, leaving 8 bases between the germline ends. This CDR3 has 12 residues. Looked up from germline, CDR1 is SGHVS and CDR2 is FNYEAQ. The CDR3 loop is CASSLSGNEQFF. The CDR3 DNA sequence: TGTGCCAGCAGCCTTAGTGGCAATGAGCAGTTCTTC.

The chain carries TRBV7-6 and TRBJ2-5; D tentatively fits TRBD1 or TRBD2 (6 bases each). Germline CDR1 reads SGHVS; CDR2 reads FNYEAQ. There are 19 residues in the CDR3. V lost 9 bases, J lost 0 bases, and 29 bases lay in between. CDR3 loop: CARGLDAGLGGRDQETQYF. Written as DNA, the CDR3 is TGTGCCAGGGGCTTGGATGCGGGGCTCGGGGGCCGTGACCAAGAGACCCAGTACTTC.

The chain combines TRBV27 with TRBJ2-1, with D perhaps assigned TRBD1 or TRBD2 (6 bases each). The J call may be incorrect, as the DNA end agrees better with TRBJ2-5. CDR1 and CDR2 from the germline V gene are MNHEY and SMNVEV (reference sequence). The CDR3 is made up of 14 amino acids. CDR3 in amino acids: CAGLGGGANDIQYF. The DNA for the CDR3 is TGTGCGGGCCTTGGGGGCGGGGCAAATGACATCCAGTACTTC.

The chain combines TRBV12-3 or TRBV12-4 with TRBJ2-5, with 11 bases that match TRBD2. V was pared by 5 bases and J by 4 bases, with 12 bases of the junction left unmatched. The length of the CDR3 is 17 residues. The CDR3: CASSPGLAATSTETQYF. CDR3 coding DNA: TGTGCCAGCAGTCCGGGACTAGCGGCAACTAGCACAGAGACCCAGTACTTC.

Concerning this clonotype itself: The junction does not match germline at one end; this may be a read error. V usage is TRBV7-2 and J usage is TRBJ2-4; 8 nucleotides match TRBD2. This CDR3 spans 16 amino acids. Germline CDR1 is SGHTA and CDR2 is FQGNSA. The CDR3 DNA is TGTGCCAGCAGGGGGGCGGGGGGCGGTGCCAAAGACATTCAGTACTTC. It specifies CASRGAGGGAKDIQYF.